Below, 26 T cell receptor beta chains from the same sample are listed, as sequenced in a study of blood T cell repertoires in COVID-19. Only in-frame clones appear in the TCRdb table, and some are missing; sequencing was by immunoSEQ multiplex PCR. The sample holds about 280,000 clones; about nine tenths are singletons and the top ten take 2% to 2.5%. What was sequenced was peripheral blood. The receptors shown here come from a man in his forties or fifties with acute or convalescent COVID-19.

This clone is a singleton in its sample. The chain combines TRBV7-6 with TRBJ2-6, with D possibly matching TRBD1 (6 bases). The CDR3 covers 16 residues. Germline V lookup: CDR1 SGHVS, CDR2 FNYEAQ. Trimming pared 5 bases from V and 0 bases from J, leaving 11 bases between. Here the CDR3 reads CASSPDSSSGANVLTF. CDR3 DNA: TGTGCCAGCAGCCCGGACAGCTCCTCTGGGGCCAACGTCCTGACTTTC.

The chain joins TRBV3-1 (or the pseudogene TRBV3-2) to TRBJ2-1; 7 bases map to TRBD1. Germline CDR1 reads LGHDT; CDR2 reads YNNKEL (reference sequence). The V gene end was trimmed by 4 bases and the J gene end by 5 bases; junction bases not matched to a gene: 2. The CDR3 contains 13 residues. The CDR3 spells CASSPGQDNEQFF. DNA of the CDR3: TGTGCCAGCAGCCCCGGACAGGACAATGAGCAGTTCTTC.

In DNA, the CDR3 is TGTGCCAGCAGCACCCGCCGGGAACTTAATGAAAAACTGTTTTTT. It yields the protein CASSTRRELNEKLFF. The chain employs TRBV7-9 and TRBJ1-4; D is unresolved. Germline V gives CDR1 SEHNR, CDR2 FQNEAQ (reference sequence). This CDR3 has 15 residues. The V end lost 5 bases, the J end lost 4 bases, and 14 bases lay between the germline ends.

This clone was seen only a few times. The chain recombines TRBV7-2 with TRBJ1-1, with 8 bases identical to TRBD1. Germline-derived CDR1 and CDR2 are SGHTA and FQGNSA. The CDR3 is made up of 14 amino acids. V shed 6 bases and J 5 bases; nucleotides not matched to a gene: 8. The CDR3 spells CASSIQGARTEAFF. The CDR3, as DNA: TGTGCCAGCAGTATTCAGGGGGCGCGGACTGAAGCTTTCTTT.

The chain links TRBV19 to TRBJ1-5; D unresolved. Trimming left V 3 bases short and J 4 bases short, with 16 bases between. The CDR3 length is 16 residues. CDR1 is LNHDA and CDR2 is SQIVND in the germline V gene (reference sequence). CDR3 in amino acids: CASSIGVHTLNQPQHF. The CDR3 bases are TGTGCCAGTAGTATCGGGGTCCACACCCTAAATCAGCCCCAGCATTTT. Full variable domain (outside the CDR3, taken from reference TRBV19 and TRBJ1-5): DGGITQSPKYLFRKEGQNVTLSCEQNLNHDAMYWYRQDPGQGLRLIYYSQIVNDFQKGDIAEGYSVSREKKESFPLTVTSAQKNPTAFYLCASSIGVHTLNQPQHFGDGTRLSIL.

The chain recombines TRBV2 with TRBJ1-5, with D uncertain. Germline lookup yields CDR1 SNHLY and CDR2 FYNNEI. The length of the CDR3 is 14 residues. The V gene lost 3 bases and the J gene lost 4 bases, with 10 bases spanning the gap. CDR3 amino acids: CASSEEGGNQPQHF. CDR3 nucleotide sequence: TGTGCCAGCAGTGAGGAGGGTGGGAATCAGCCCCAGCATTTT.

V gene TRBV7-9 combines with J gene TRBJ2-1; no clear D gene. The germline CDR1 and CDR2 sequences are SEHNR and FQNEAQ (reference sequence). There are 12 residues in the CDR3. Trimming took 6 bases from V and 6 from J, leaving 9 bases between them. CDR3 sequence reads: CASSWHLNEQFF. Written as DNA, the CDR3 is TGTGCCAGCAGTTGGCACCTCAATGAGCAGTTCTTC. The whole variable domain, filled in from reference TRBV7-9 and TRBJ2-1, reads DTGVSQNPRHKITKRGQNVTFRCDPISEHNRLYWYRQTLGQGPEFLTYFQNEAQLEKSRLLSDRFSAERPKGSFSTLEIQRTEQGDSAMYLCASSWHLNEQFFGPGTRLTVL.

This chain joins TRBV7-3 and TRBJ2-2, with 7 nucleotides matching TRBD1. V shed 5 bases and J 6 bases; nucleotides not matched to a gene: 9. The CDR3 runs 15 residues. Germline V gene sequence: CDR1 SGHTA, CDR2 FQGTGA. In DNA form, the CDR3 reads TGTGCCAGCAGCACGAACAGGGGCAGCGCCGGGGAGCTGTTTTTT. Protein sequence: CASSTNRGSAGELFF. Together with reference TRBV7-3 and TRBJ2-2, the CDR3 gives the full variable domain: GAGVSQTPSNKVTEKGKYVELRCDPISGHTALYWYRQSLGQGPEFLIYFQGTGAADDSGLPNDRFFAVRPEGSVSTLKIQRTERGDSAVYLCASSTNRGSAGELFFGEGSRLTVL.

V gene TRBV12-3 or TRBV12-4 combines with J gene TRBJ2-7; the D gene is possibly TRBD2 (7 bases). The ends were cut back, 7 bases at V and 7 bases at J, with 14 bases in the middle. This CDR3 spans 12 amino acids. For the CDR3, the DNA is TGTGCCAGCACCCGCGGGGGCGGGGAGCAGTACTTC. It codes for CASTRGGGEQYF.

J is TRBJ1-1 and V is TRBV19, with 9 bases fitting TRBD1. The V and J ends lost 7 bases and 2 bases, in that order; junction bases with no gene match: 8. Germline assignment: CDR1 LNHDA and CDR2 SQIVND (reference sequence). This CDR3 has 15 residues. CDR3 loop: CASMDRGGRNTEAFF. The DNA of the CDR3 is TGTGCCAGTATGGACAGGGGTGGCCGAAACACTGAAGCTTTCTTT.

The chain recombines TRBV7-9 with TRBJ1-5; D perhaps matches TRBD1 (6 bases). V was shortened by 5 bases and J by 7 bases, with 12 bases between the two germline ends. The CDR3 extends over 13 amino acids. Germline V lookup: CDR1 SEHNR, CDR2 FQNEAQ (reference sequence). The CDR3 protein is CASSGTGNQPQHF. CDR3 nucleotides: TGTGCCAGCAGCGGTACAGGGAACCAGCCCCAGCATTTT.

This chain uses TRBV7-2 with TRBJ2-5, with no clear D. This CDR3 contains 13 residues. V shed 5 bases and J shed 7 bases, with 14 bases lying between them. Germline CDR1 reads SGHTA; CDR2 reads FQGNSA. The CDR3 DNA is TGTGCCAGCAGCCAGTCCCCTTCGGGGACCCAGTACTTC. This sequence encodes CASSQSPSGTQYF.

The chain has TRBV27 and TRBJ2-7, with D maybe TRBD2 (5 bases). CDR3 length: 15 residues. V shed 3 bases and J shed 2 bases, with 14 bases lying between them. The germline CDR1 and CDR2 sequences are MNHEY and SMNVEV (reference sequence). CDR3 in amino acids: CASSLKGLVPYEQYF. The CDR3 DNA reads TGTGCCAGCAGTTTGAAAGGACTCGTTCCCTACGAGCAGTACTTC.

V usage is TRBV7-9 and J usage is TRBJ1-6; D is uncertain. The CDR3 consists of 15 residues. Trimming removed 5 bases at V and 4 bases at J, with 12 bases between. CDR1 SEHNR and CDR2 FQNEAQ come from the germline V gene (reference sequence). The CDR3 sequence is CASSLGLSYNSPLHF. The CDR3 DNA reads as TGTGCCAGCAGCCTCGGACTGAGTTATAATTCACCCCTCCACTTT.

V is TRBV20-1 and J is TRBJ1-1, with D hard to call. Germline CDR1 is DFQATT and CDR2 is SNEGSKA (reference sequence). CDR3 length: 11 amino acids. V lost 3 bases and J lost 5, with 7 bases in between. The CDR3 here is CSAREGTEAFF. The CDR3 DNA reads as TGCAGTGCTAGGGAGGGTACTGAAGCTTTCTTT.

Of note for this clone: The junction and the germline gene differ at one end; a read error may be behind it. Here the CDR3 reads CASSPGGLSSGNTIYF. The CDR3 nucleotides read TGTGCTAGCAGCCCGGGGGGGCTGAGCTCTGGAAACACCATATATTTT. This rearrangement joins TRBV7-7 to TRBJ1-3; possibly TRBD1 for D (6 bases). CDR1 SSHAT and CDR2 FNYEAQ come from the germline V gene (reference sequence). The CDR3 sequence is 16 residues long.

CDR3 region: CATSRGQGINYGYTF. CDR3 in DNA: TGTGCCACCAGCAGAGGACAGGGGATTAACTATGGCTACACCTTC. V is TRBV15 and J is TRBJ1-2; 8 bases match TRBD1. Germline values: CDR1 LNHNV, CDR2 YYDKDF (reference sequence). J lost 1 base, V lost 1 base, and 2 bases had no gene match. The CDR3 has 15 amino acids.

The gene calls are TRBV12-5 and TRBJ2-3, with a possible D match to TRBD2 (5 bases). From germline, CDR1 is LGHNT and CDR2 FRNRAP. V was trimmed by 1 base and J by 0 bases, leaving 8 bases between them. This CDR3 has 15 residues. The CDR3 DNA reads TGTGCTAGTGGTTTGGATGACTATAGCACAGATACGCAGTATTTT. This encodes CASGLDDYSTDTQYF.

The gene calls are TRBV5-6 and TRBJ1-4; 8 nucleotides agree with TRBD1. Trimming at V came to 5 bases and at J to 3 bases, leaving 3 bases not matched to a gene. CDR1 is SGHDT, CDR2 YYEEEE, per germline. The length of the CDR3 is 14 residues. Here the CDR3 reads CASRQTGANEKLFF. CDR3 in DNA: TGTGCCAGCAGGCAGACAGGGGCTAATGAAAAACTGTTTTTT.

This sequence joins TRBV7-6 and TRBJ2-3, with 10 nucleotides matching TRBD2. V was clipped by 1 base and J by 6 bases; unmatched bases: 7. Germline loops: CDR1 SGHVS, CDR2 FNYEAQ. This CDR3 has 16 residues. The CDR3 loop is CASSLVAGGRGDTQYF. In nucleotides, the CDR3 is TGTGCCAGCAGCTTAGTAGCGGGGGGCCGGGGGGATACGCAGTATTTT.

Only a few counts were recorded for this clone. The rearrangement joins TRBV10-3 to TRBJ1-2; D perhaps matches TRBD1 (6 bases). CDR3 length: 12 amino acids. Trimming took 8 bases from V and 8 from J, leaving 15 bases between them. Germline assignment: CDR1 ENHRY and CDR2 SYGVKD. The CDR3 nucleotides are TGTGCCATCCCAGGGGCAGGGAAGGGCTACACCTTC. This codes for CAIPGAGKGYTF.

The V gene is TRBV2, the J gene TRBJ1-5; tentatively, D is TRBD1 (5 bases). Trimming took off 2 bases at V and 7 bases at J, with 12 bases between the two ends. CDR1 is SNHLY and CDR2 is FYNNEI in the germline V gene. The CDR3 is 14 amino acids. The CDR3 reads CASSESRRAQPQHF. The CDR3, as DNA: TGTGCCAGCAGTGAATCCCGCAGGGCCCAGCCCCAGCATTTT.

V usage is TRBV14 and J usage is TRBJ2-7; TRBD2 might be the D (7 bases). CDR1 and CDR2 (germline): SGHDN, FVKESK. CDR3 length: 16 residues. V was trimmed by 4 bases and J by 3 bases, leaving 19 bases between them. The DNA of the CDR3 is TGTGCCAGCAGCCCCATCGGGGGGCAGGGAATCTACGAGCAGTACTTC. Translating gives CASSPIGGQGIYEQYF.

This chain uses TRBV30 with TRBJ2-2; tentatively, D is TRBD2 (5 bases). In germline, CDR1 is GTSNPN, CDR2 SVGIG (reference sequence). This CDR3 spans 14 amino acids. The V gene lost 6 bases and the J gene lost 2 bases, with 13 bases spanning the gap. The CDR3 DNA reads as TGTGCCTGTCCACGGCGGGTTAACACCGGGGAGCTGTTTTTT. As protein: CACPRRVNTGELFF.

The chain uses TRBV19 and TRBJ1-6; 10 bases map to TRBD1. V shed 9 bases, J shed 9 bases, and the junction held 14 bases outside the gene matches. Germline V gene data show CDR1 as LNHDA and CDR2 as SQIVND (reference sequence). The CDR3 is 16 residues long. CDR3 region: CASGPSGTGVISPLHF. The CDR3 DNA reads TGTGCCAGCGGCCCAAGCGGGACAGGGGTAATTTCACCCCTCCACTTT.

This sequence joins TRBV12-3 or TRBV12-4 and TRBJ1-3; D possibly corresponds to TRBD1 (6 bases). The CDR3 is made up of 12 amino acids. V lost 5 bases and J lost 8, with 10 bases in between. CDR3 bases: TGTGCCAGCAGTAGCCACAGGGACACCATATATTTT. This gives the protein CASSSHRDTIYF.